This T cell receptor beta chain comes out of a study of CD8 T cells in ankylosing spondylitis. A remark on this clonotype: Its antigen is still unknown.

Regarding the study as a whole: Reportedly, matched ankylosing spondylitis synovial fluid was significantly enriched for disease-linked clones. There were earlier reports of some motif variants in reactive arthritis synovial fluid and blood.

Germline lookup yields CDR1 SGHRS and CDR2 YFSETQ. The CDR3 totals 16 residues. After removal of 4 bases from V and 5 bases from J, the junction contained 14 bases not matched to a gene. Making use of molecular barcodes, quantitative 5'-RACE generated TCR beta libraries. TCRdb fed the 5' RACE reads into MiXCR, producing one record per CDR3 protein. Of about 340,000 distinct CDR3 sequences in the sample, about 15% were seen once. Sequenced material: blood, either unsorted or a sorted T cell fraction (not recorded which). The sequence was obtained from a male donor with ankylosing spondylitis or in good health (not recorded which). The chain links TRBV5-1 to TRBJ2-7; the match to TRBD1 covers 8 bases. This CDR3 reads CASSPLDRGIGNEQYF. In DNA form, the CDR3 reads TGCGCCAGCAGCCCTCTCGACAGGGGAATTGGGAACGAGCAGTACTTC. The whole variable domain, filled in from reference TRBV5-1 and TRBJ2-7, reads KAGVTQTPRYLIKTRGQQVTLSCSPISGHRSVSWYQQTPGQGLQFLFEYFSETQRNKGNFPGRFSGRQFSNSRSEMNVSTLELGDSALYLCASSPLDRGIGNEQYFGPGTRLTVT.